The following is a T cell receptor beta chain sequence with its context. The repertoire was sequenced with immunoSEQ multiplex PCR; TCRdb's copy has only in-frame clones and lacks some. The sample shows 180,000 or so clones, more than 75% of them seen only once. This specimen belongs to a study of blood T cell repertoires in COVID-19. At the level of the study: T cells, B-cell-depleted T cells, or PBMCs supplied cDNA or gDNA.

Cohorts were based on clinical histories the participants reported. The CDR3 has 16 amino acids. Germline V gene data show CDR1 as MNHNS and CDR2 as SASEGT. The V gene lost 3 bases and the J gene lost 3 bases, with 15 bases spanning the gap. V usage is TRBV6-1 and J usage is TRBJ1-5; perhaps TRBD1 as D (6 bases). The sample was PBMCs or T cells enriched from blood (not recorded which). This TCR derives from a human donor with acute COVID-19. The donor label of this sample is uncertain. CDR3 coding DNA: TGTGCCAGCAGTGACCTCACTTGGACAGACAATCAGCCCCAGCATTTT. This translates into CASSDLTWTDNQPQHF.